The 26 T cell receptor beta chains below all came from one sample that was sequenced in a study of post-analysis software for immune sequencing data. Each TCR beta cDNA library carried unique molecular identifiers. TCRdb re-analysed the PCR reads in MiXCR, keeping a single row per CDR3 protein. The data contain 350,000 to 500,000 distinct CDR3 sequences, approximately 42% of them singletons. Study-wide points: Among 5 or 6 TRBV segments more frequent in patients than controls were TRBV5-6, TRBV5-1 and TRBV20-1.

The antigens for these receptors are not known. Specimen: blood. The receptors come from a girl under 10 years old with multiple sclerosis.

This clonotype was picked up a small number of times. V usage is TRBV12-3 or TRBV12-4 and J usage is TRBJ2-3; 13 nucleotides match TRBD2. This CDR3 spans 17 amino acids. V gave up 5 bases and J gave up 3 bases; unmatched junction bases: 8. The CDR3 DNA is TGTGCCAGCAGTCCCCGGACTAGCGGGGGAATGACAGATACGCAGTATTTT. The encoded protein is CASSPRTSGGMTDTQYF.

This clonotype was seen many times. DNA of the CDR3: TGTGCCAGCAGTGAAGACAATGGACATGGCTACACCTTC. Encoded protein: CASSEDNGHGYTF. The chain uses TRBV6-1 and TRBJ1-2; D remains ambiguous. V gave up 1 base and J gave up 6 bases, with 9 bases separating them. The CDR3 sequence is 13 residues long. Germline CDR1 reads MNHNS; CDR2 reads SASEGT.

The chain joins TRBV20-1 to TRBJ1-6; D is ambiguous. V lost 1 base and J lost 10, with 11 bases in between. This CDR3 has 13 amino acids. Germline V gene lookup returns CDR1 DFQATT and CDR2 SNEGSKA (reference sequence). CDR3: CSARGPRRSPLHF. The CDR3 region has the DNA TGCAGTGCTAGAGGTCCCCGGCGATCACCCCTCCACTTT.

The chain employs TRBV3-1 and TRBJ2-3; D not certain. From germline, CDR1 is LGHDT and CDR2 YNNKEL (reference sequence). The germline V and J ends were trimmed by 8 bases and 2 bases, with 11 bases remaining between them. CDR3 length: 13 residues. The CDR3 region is CASRELDTDTQYF. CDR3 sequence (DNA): TGTGCCAGCCGTGAGCTAGACACAGATACGCAGTATTTT.

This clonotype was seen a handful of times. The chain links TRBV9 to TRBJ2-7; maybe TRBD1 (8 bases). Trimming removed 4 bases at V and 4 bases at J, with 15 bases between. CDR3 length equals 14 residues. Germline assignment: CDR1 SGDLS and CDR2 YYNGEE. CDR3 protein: CASSTGQGGYEQYF. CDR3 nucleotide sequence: TGTGCCAGCAGCACCGGACAGGGAGGGTACGAGCAGTACTTC.

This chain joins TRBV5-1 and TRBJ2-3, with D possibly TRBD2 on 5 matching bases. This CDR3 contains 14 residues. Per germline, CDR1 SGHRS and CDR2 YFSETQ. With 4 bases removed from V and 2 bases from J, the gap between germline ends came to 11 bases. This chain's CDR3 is CASSADYPTDTQYF. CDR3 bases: TGCGCCAGCAGCGCCGACTACCCCACAGATACGCAGTATTTT. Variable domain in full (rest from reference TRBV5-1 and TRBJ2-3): KAGVTQTPRYLIKTRGQQVTLSCSPISGHRSVSWYQQTPGQGLQFLFEYFSETQRNKGNFPGRFSGRQFSNSRSEMNVSTLELGDSALYLCASSADYPTDTQYFGPGTRLTVL.

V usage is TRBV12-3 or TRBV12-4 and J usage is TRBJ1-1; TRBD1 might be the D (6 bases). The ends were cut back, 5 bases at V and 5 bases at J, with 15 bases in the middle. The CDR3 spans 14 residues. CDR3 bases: TGTGCCAGCAGTCTATCGAAGGGGGGGACTGAAGCTTTCTTT. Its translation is CASSLSKGGTEAFF.

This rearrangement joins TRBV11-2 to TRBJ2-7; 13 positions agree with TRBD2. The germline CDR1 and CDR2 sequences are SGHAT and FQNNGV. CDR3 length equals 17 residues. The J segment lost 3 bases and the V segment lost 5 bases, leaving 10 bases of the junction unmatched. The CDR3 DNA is TGTGCCAGCAGCCAAGGACTAGCGGGAGATTTGCACTACGAGCAGTACTTC. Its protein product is CASSQGLAGDLHYEQYF.

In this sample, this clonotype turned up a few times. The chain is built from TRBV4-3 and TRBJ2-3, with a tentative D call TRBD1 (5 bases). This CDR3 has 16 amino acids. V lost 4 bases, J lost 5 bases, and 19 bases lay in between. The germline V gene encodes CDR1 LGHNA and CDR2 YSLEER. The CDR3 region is CASSPRGNPVVDTQYF. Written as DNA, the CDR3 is TGCGCCAGCAGCCCAAGGGGCAACCCCGTGGTAGATACGCAGTATTTT.

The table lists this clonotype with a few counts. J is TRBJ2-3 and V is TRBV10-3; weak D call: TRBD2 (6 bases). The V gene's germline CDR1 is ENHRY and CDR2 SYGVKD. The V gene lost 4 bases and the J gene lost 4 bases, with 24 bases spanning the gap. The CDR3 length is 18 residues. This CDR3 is CAISAPTEGTHMPDTQYF. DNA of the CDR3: TGTGCCATCAGTGCCCCCACGGAGGGAACGCACATGCCAGATACGCAGTATTTT.

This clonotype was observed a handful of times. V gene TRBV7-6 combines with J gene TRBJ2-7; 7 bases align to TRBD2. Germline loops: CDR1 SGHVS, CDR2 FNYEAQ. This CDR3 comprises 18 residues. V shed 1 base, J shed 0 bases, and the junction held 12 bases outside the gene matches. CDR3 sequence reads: CASSLVGGGFWGSYEQYF. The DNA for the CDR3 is TGTGCCAGCAGCTTAGTGGGGGGGGGATTTTGGGGCTCCTACGAGCAGTACTTC.

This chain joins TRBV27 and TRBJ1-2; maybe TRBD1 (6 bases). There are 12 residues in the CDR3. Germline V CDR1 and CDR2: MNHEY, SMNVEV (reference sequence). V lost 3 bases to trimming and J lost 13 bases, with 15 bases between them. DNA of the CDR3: TGTGCCAGCAGTTTGGACAGACACGATTTCACCTTC. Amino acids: CASSLDRHDFTF.

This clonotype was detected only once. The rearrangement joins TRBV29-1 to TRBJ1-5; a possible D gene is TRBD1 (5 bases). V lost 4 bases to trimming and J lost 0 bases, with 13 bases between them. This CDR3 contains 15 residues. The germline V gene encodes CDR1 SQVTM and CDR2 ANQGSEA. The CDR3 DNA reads TGCAGCGTTGCTTTAGAAGGGGTTAGCAATCAGCCCCAGCATTTT. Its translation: CSVALEGVSNQPQHF.

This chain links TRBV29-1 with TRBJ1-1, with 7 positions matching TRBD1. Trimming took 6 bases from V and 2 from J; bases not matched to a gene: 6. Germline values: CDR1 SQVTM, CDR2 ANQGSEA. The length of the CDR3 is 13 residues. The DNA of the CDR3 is TGCAGCGTCACAGGGGAGGGAAACACTGAAGCTTTCTTT. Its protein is CSVTGEGNTEAFF.

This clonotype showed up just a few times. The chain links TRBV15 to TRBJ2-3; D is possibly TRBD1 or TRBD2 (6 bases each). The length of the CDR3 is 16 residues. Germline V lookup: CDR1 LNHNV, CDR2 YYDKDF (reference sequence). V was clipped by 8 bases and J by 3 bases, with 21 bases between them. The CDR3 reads CATFPIGGGSTDTQYF. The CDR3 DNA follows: TGTGCCACCTTCCCCATCGGAGGGGGGAGTACAGATACGCAGTATTTT.

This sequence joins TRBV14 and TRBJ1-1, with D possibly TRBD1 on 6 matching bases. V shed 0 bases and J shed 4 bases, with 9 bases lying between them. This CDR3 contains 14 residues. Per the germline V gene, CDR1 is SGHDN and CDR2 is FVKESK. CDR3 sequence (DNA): TGTGCCAGCAGCCAAGAAGGGGGGGCCACTGAAGCTTTCTTT. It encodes CASSQEGGATEAFF. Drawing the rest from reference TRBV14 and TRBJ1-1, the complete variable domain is EAGVTQFPSHSVIEKGQTVTLRCDPISGHDNLYWYRRVMGKEIKFLLHFVKESKQDESGMPNNRFLAERTGGTYSTLKVQPAELEDSGVYFCASSQEGGATEAFFGQGTRLTVV.

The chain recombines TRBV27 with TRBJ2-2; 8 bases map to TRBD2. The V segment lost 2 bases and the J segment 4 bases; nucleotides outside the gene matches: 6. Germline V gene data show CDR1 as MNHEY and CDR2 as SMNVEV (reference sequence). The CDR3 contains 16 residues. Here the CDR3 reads CASSLQASGRTGELFF. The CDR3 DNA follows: TGTGCCAGCAGTTTACAGGCTAGCGGGCGCACCGGGGAGCTGTTTTTT.

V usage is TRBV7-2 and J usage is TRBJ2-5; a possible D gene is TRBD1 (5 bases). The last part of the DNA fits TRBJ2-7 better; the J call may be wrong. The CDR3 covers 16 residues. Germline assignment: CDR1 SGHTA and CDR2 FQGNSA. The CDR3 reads CASSLAFTLRGHEQYF. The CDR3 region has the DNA TGTGCCAGCAGCTTAGCTTTTACCCTAAGGGGCCACGAGCAGTACTTC.

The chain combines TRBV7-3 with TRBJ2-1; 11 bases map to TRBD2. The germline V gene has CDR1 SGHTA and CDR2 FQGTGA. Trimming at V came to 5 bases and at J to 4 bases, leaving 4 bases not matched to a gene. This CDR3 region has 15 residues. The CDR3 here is CASSTLAGDYNEQFF. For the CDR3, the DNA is TGTGCCAGCAGCACACTAGCGGGGGATTACAATGAGCAGTTCTTC. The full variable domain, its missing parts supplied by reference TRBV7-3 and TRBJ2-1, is GAGVSQTPSNKVTEKGKYVELRCDPISGHTALYWYRQSLGQGPEFLIYFQGTGAADDSGLPNDRFFAVRPEGSVSTLKIQRTERGDSAVYLCASSTLAGDYNEQFFGPGTRLTVL.

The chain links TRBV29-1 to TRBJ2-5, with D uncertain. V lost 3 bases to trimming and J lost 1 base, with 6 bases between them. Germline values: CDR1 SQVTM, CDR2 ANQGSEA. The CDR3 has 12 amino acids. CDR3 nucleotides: TGCAGCGTTGATGGATTCCAAGAGACCCAGTACTTC. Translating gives CSVDGFQETQYF.

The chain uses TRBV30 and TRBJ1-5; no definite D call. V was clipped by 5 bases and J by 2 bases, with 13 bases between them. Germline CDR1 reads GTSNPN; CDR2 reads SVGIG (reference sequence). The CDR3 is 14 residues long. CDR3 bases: TGTGCCTGGTCCCGGGGAAACGGCAATCAGCCCCAGCATTTT. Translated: CAWSRGNGNQPQHF.

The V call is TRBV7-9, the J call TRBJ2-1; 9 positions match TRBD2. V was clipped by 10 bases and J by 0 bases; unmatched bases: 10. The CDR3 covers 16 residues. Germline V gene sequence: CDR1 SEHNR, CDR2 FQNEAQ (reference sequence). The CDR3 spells CANGVAGAHSYNEQFF. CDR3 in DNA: TGTGCCAACGGAGTAGCGGGAGCCCACTCCTACAATGAGCAGTTCTTC.

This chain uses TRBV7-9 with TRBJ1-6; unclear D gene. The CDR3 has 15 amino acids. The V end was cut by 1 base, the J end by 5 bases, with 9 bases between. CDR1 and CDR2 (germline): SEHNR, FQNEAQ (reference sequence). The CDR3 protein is CASSLGLGDNSPLHF. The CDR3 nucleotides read TGTGCCAGCAGCTTAGGGTTGGGTGATAATTCACCCCTCCACTTT. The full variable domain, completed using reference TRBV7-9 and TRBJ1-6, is DTGVSQNPRHKITKRGQNVTFRCDPISEHNRLYWYRQTLGQGPEFLTYFQNEAQLEKSRLLSDRFSAERPKGSFSTLEIQRTEQGDSAMYLCASSLGLGDNSPLHFGNGTRLTVT.

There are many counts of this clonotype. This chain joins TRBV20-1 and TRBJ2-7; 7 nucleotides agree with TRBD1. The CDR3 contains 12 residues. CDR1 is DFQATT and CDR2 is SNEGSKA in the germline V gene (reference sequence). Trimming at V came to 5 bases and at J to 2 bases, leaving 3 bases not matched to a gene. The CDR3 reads CSARGTAYEQYF. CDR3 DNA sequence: TGCAGTGCTCGAGGGACAGCCTACGAGCAGTACTTC.

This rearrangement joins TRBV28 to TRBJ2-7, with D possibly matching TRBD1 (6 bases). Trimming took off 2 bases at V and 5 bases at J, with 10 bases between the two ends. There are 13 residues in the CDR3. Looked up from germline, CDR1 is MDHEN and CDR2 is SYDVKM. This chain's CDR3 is CASSLIRGNEQYF. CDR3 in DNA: TGTGCCAGCAGTTTAATCAGGGGAAACGAGCAGTACTTC.

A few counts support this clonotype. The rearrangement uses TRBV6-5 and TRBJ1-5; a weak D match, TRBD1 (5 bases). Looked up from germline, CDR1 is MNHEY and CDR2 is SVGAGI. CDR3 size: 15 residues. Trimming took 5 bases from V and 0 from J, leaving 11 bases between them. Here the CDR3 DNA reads TGTGCCAGCAGTCCTCAGGGTGATAGCAATCAGCCCCAGCATTTT. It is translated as CASSPQGDSNQPQHF.